The 31 T cell receptor beta chains below were found in one sample sequenced in a study of blood T cells in healthy people across ages. Primed by a sample-barcoded 5' primer and a J-beta primer mix, a second PCR proceeded for roughly 6 to 12 cycles. Each CDR3 protein is one row after TCRdb ran MiXCR on the 5' RACE reads. The sample carries over a million distinct CDR3 sequences, 42% recorded once. Sequencing was performed on blood. The receptors originated from a young woman in good health.

The rearrangement joins TRBV10-3 to TRBJ2-1, with D perhaps TRBD2 (5 bases). Germline CDR1 reads ENHRY; CDR2 reads SYGVKD. Trimming shortened V by 5 bases and J by 13 bases, and 27 bases separated the two germline ends. CDR3 size: 16 residues. The CDR3 region is CAISFQRGRGQETQFF. DNA of the CDR3: TGTGCCATCAGTTTCCAGAGAGGGCGTGGGCAAGAGACCCAGTTCTTC.

This clonotype appeared a few times. The chain couples TRBV7-3 to TRBJ2-7; D is perhaps TRBD1 (6 bases). This CDR3 contains 16 residues. The germline V and J ends were trimmed by 3 bases and 2 bases, with 17 bases remaining between them. Germline lookup yields CDR1 SGHTA and CDR2 FQGTGA. CDR3 loop: CASSFPAGVVTYEQYF. In DNA form, the CDR3 reads TGTGCCAGCAGCTTCCCGGCAGGGGTCGTTACCTACGAGCAGTACTTC.

This clonotype was observed once. The chain uses TRBV5-1 and TRBJ2-1; 8 positions agree with TRBD2. J lost 5 bases, V lost 4 bases, and 11 bases had no gene match. The CDR3 is 16 residues long. From germline, CDR1 is SGHRS and CDR2 YFSETQ. CDR3 sequence reads: CASSGPGVAGNNEQFF. The CDR3 nucleotides read TGCGCCAGCAGCGGGCCCGGGGTAGCGGGGAACAATGAGCAGTTCTTC.

V gene TRBV4-1 combines with J gene TRBJ2-1; D may be TRBD2 (6 bases). The CDR3 runs to 16 residues. Trimming stripped 3 bases from V and 10 bases from J, with 22 bases between. Germline-derived CDR1 and CDR2 are MGHRA and YSYEKL. The CDR3 nucleotides are TGCGCCAGCAGCCATTCCACGGGGGTTGATGAGGGCGAGCAGTTCTTC. Encoded protein: CASSHSTGVDEGEQFF.

This clonotype has a handful of counts. This chain connects TRBV6-6 to TRBJ2-3; D is unresolved. Trimming shortened V by 1 base and J by 5 bases, and 7 bases separated the two germline ends. The CDR3 sequence is 13 residues long. Germline loops: CDR1 MNHNY, CDR2 SVGAGI (reference sequence). CDR3 loop: CASSYFARDTQYF. CDR3 nucleotides: TGTGCCAGCAGTTACTTTGCTCGAGATACGCAGTATTTT.

On this clonotype: The junction does not match germline at one end; this may be a read error. The rearrangement uses TRBV11-2 and TRBJ2-7, with D hard to call. CDR3 length: 13 residues. CDR1 SGHAT and CDR2 FQNNGV come from the germline V gene. Here the CDR3 reads CAGSLGTPYEQYF. The CDR3 DNA reads TGTGCCGGCAGCTTAGGTACACCCTACGAGCAGTACTTC.

This clonotype was picked up a small number of times. The rearrangement links TRBV29-1 to TRBJ2-1, with D hard to call. There are 14 residues in the CDR3. Trimming pared 0 bases from V and 4 bases from J, leaving 10 bases between. Germline loops: CDR1 SQVTM, CDR2 ANQGSEA. The chain's CDR3 is CSVEDPQQYNEQFF. DNA for the CDR3: TGCAGCGTTGAAGACCCCCAGCAGTACAATGAGCAGTTCTTC.

This clonotype occurred a few times. The chain uses TRBV7-2 and TRBJ1-6; perhaps TRBD1 as D (5 bases). There are 15 residues in the CDR3. Germline V gives CDR1 SGHTA, CDR2 FQGNSA. V dropped 5 bases and J dropped 4 bases, with 12 bases sitting between them. CDR3 sequence: CASSPGTAYNSPLHF. CDR3 coding DNA: TGTGCCAGCAGCCCCGGGACTGCTTATAATTCACCCCTCCACTTT.

This chain uses TRBV24-1 with TRBJ2-1; D unresolved. V gave up 4 bases and J gave up 4 bases, with 13 bases separating them. CDR1 and CDR2 (germline): KGHDR, SFDVKD. The CDR3 loop spans 15 amino acids. This chain's CDR3 is CATSDATGPYNEQFF. As DNA, the CDR3 is TGTGCCACCAGTGACGCCACCGGGCCGTACAATGAGCAGTTCTTC.

This clonotype occurred many times. The chain couples TRBV20-1 to TRBJ2-3, with unresolved D. There are 14 residues in the CDR3. Trimming took off 3 bases at V and 11 bases at J, with 21 bases between the two ends. Germline-derived CDR1 and CDR2 are DFQATT and SNEGSKA (reference sequence). CDR3 protein: CSASSVSPTLGQYF. The DNA for the CDR3 is TGCAGTGCTAGCTCCGTTTCCCCTACTCTCGGGCAGTATTTT.

This clonotype has only a few counts. This chain links TRBV2 with TRBJ1-5; 7 bases line up with TRBD1. Germline CDR1 is SNHLY and CDR2 is FYNNEI. With 5 bases clipped from V and 4 bases from J, the junction kept 2 bases outside the gene matches. The CDR3 is made up of 13 amino acids. CDR3 in DNA: TGTGCCAGCAGTTTGGGACAGAATCAGCCCCAGCATTTT. Amino acid sequence: CASSLGQNQPQHF.

J is TRBJ2-5 and V is TRBV12-3 or TRBV12-4; TRBD1 matches 8 bases. The J call may be wrong; the DNA end is better matched by TRBJ2-7. The CDR3 runs to 16 residues. The DNA of the CDR3 is TGTGCCAGCAGTCTAACGACAGGGGACTTAGGCTACGAGCAGTACTTC. Translated: CASSLTTGDLGYEQYF.

This clonotype was seen a few times. This chain connects TRBV28 to TRBJ1-6; 9 positions match TRBD1. V trimming: 6 bases; J trimming: 3 bases; junction bases outside the gene matches: 9. This CDR3 has 17 amino acids. Germline CDR1 MDHEN, CDR2 SYDVKM. CDR3 in DNA: TGTGCCAGCAGGATACCTGGGACAGGGAGCTATAATTCACCCCTCCACTTT. Residues: CASRIPGTGSYNSPLHF.

In its sample, this clonotype was seen a few times. The CDR3 here is CASSPEDWTQYF. CDR3 in DNA: TGTGCCAGCAGTCCGGAGGATTGGACCCAGTACTTC. The V and J genes are TRBV6-1 and TRBJ2-7; possibly TRBD2 for D (5 bases). The tail of the sequence fits TRBJ2-5 better, so the J call may be wrong. The CDR3 is made up of 12 amino acids. Germline V gene lookup returns CDR1 MNHNS and CDR2 SASEGT.

This clonotype was counted only a few times. A read error may account for a junction end that differs from germline. The chain recombines TRBV20-1 with TRBJ2-7, with 9 bases aligning to TRBD1. Germline lookup yields CDR1 DFQATT and CDR2 SNEGSKA (reference sequence). CDR3 length: 11 amino acids. The CDR3 DNA is TGCAGTCCAAGGACAGGGGACGAACAGTACTTC. The encoded protein is CSPRTGDEQYF.

This clonotype was seen only a few times. This sequence joins TRBV20-1 and TRBJ1-2; TRBD1 matches at 7 bases. The germline V gene encodes CDR1 DFQATT and CDR2 SNEGSKA (reference sequence). CDR3 length: 15 amino acids. V was pared by 0 bases and J by 11 bases, with 15 bases of the junction left unmatched. The CDR3 loop is CSARDRGTVPISYTF. The CDR3 nucleotides read TGCAGTGCTAGAGATCGAGGGACAGTCCCTATCTCGTACACCTTC.

This clonotype has just a few counts. The rearrangement links TRBV7-9 to TRBJ2-7; D remains ambiguous. The V end was cut by 7 bases, the J end by 2 bases, with 18 bases between. Germline V gene sequence: CDR1 SEHNR, CDR2 FQNEAQ (reference sequence). This CDR3 is built from 15 residues. For the CDR3, the DNA is TGTGCCAGCAACCCCAAGGCTTTGGGTCCCTACGAGCAGTACTTC. Translation: CASNPKALGPYEQYF.

The V gene is TRBV29-1, the J gene TRBJ2-7, with 7 bases lining up with TRBD2. V gave up 7 bases and J gave up 10 bases; unmatched junction bases: 25. This CDR3 is 16 amino acids long. Germline V lookup: CDR1 SQVTM, CDR2 ANQGSEA. The CDR3 sequence is CSAPTAGRLVGNTQYF. The CDR3 DNA reads TGCAGCGCCCCCACAGCGGGGCGACTCGTGGGGAATACCCAGTACTTC.

The J gene is TRBJ2-4, the V gene TRBV5-5; 8 positions match TRBD1. With the DNA end fitting TRBJ2-7 better, the J assignment may be wrong. This CDR3 is 14 amino acids long. Germline-derived CDR1 and CDR2 are SGHKS and YYEKEE (reference sequence). CDR3 coding DNA: TGTGCCAGCGCCGAGGGACAGGTTCGGTCCGAGCAGTACTTC. It specifies CASAEGQVRSEQYF.

This chain links TRBV7-2 with TRBJ2-5, with TRBD2 matching over 8 bases. The CDR3 is 15 residues long. Germline lookup yields CDR1 SGHTA and CDR2 FQGNSA. The J segment lost 11 bases and the V segment lost 4 bases, leaving 15 bases of the junction unmatched. The DNA of the CDR3 is TGTGCCAGCAGCTCAGTAGCGGGGCCATACAATGAGCAGTACTTC. It is translated as CASSSVAGPYNEQYF. The full variable domain, rest sourced from reference TRBV7-2 and TRBJ2-5, is GAGVSQSPSNKVTEKGKDVELRCDPISGHTALYWYRQSLGQGLEFLIYFQGNSAPDKSGLPSDRFSAERTGGSVSTLTIQRTQQEDSAVYLCASSSVAGPYNEQYFGPGTRLLVL.

The chain is built from TRBV9 and TRBJ2-7; possible D gene TRBD2, 6 bases. CDR1 and CDR2 (germline): SGDLS, YYNGEE. The CDR3 is 15 residues long. V dropped 0 bases and J dropped 3 bases, with 13 bases sitting between them. CDR3 sequence: CASSVGGGDRYEQYF. CDR3 DNA sequence: TGTGCCAGCAGCGTAGGGGGCGGGGACCGCTACGAGCAGTACTTC.

As to this clonotype: A much bigger clone sits one base away, suggesting this may be a read error. The chain's CDR3 is CASVAGTYEQYF. CDR3 DNA sequence: TGTGCCAGCGTGGCCGGGACCTACGAGCAGTACTTC. The chain uses TRBV14 and TRBJ2-7, with D possibly TRBD2 on 5 matching bases. The CDR3 is 12 amino acids. From germline, CDR1 is SGHDN and CDR2 FVKESK. Trimming pared 8 bases from V and 2 bases from J, leaving 10 bases between.

The chain uses TRBV5-6 and TRBJ2-1, with D tentatively TRBD2 (7 bases). The germline CDR1 and CDR2 sequences are SGHDT and YYEEEE. This CDR3 is built from 16 residues. Trimming pared 0 bases from V and 5 bases from J, leaving 15 bases between. The CDR3 reads CASSLDGGGYDNEQFF. The CDR3 DNA sequence: TGTGCCAGCAGCTTGGACGGCGGGGGCTATGACAATGAGCAGTTCTTC.

The table lists this clonotype with a few counts. V usage is TRBV24-1 and J usage is TRBJ2-7, with D maybe TRBD2 (5 bases). CDR1 is KGHDR and CDR2 is SFDVKD in the germline V gene. The V end was cut by 10 bases, the J end by 6 bases, with 15 bases between. CDR3 length: 12 residues. CDR3 nucleotide sequence: TGTGCCACTTCCTGGGGAGCGAGCGAGCAGTACTTC. It translates to CATSWGASEQYF.

Only a few counts were recorded for this clonotype. This may arise from a read error, as a much more abundant clone is one base away. The chain employs TRBV27 and TRBJ1-2; maybe TRBD1 (6 bases). CDR1 and CDR2 from the germline V gene are MNHEY and SMNVEV (reference sequence). V lost 5 bases and J lost 8, with 18 bases in between. The CDR3 runs 14 residues. CDR3 protein: CASSAGGGVTGYTF. The CDR3 DNA sequence: TGTGCCAGCAGTGCGGGAGGGGGTGTGACCGGCTACACCTTC.

The rearrangement joins TRBV29-1 to TRBJ2-7; 7 bases match TRBD1. The end of the DNA is better explained by TRBJ2-5, so the J call may be wrong. The CDR3 runs 13 residues. The V gene's germline CDR1 is SQVTM and CDR2 ANQGSEA. The CDR3 nucleotides read TGCAGCGTTGAAGTAGGGGGCGTGGGGACCCAGTACTTC. This encodes CSVEVGGVGTQYF.

The chain links TRBV28 to TRBJ1-5, with TRBD1 as a possible D gene (5 bases). The ends were cut back, 6 bases at V and 9 bases at J, with 15 bases in the middle. This CDR3 has 13 residues. In germline, CDR1 is MDHEN, CDR2 SYDVKM. CDR3 amino acids: CASRLTGAWPQHF. CDR3 bases: TGTGCCAGCAGACTTACAGGTGCCTGGCCCCAGCATTTT.

The rearrangement links TRBV10-2 to TRBJ2-1; 8 nucleotides agree with TRBD2. The assigned J gene may be wrong: the sequence end matches TRBJ2-7 better. Per the germline V gene, CDR1 is WSHSY and CDR2 is SAAADI. CDR3 size: 16 residues. The DNA of the CDR3 is TGCGCCAGCAGTGATAGGGGACGGGGGGGTTCCTACGAGCAGTACTTC. This codes for CASSDRGRGGSYEQYF.

The table lists this clonotype with a few counts. The chain carries TRBV11-2 and TRBJ2-7; D might be TRBD1 (5 bases). The V gene's germline CDR1 is SGHAT and CDR2 FQNNGV. V was trimmed by 1 base and J by 2 bases, leaving 12 bases between them. This CDR3 spans 15 amino acids. The CDR3 protein is CASSLGPTDTYEQYF. The CDR3 DNA sequence: TGTGCCAGCAGCTTAGGTCCTACGGACACCTACGAGCAGTACTTC.

The V gene is TRBV29-1, the J gene TRBJ2-6; D not resolved. The V end was cut by 7 bases, the J end by 1 base, with 11 bases between. The CDR3 is 14 amino acids. In germline, CDR1 is SQVTM, CDR2 ANQGSEA. CDR3 residues: CSALDRSGANVLTF. The CDR3, as DNA: TGCAGCGCCCTAGATCGGTCTGGGGCCAACGTCCTGACTTTC.

The rearrangement links TRBV5-1 to TRBJ1-1, with 9 positions matching TRBD1. This CDR3 is built from 15 residues. Per the germline V gene, CDR1 is SGHRS and CDR2 is YFSETQ. V lost 4 bases and J lost 4; bases outside the gene matches: 8. This CDR3 reads CASSPGDRDITEAFF. DNA for the CDR3: TGCGCCAGCAGCCCCGGGGACAGGGACATCACTGAAGCTTTCTTT.